This T cell receptor beta chain was observed in a study of regulatory T cells in long-lasting Graves disease. Study-wide findings and caveats: Persistent Graves' disease cases displayed lower TCR diversity than newly diagnosed ones.

About this clonotype itself: Its antigen is currently unknown.

The time point denotes: newly diagnosed GD, antithyroid drugs for less than 3 months. From PBMCs, RNA was extracted and then used to make the TCR library. Peripheral blood, at about 10 milliliters, went into EDTA tubes. The V end was cut by 3 bases, the J end by 0 bases, with 9 bases between. The CDR3 loop spans 15 amino acids. Per the germline V gene, CDR1 is SEHNR and CDR2 is FQNEAQ (reference sequence). Sequencing libraries for TCR beta were prepared with iRepertoire HTBI primers and Arm-PCR of CDR3 regions. Via MiXCR, TCRdb re-called the multiplex PCR reads, giving one row per CDR3 protein. The sample gives some 250,000 distinct CDR3 sequences, around 18% of which show up once; approximately 14% is in the top ten. These data were likewise used in another study, on T cells in Graves' hyperthyroidism and ophthalmopathy.

The TCR sequence derives from a young woman with Graves disease. The sequencing used peripheral blood mononuclear cells (PBMCs), collected at new diagnosis, from a patient treated with antithyroid drugs. The chain is built from TRBV7-9 and TRBJ1-5, with D hard to call. The chain's CDR3 is CASSFSVNSNQPQHF. In DNA, the CDR3 is TGTGCCAGCAGCTTCTCGGTGAATAGCAATCAGCCCCAGCATTTT.